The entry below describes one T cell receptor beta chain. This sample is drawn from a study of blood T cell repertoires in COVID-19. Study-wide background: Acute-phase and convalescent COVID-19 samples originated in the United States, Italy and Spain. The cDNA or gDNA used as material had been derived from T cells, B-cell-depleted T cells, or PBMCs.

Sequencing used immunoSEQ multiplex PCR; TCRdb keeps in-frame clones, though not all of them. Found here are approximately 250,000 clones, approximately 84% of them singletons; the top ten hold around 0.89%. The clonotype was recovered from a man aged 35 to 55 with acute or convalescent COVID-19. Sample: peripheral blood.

This chain's CDR3 is CASSLPGQGLDTQYF. CDR3 coding DNA: TGTGCCAGCAGCTTACCGGGACAGGGTCTGGATACGCAGTATTTT. This chain links TRBV5-6 with TRBJ2-3, with TRBD1 identical over 9 bases. Trimming at V came to 2 bases and at J to 6 bases, leaving 7 bases not matched to a gene. This CDR3 comprises 15 residues. CDR1 is SGHDT and CDR2 is YYEEEE in the germline V gene.